This T cell receptor (beta chain) is from a study of OX40 agonist ivuxolimab in advanced cancers. Study at large: People who had prior anti-PD-1, anti-PD-L1 or anti-CTLA-4 therapy could take part, and about 37% had some.

The CDR3 is made up of 12 amino acids. The V and J ends lost 11 bases and 0 bases respectively, with 10 bases between them. Per the germline V gene, CDR1 is SNHLY and CDR2 is FYNNEI. In its sample, this clone was seen once. Its antigen is as yet unknown. Study-level points and caveats: The study found that CD8+ T cells averaged more expanded clones than CD4+.

This table comes from immunoSEQ multiplex PCR, and its TCRdb copy is limited to in-frame clones, with some not included. The data contain around 62,000 clones, roughly nine tenths of them singletons. This clonotype originated in an adult with an advanced solid tumor such as melanoma, head and neck, liver or kidney cancer. V usage is TRBV2 and J usage is TRBJ1-1, with D tentatively TRBD1 (5 bases). Sequenced material: CD4+ or CD8+ T cells sorted from blood, taken in a trial of the OX40 agonist ivuxolimab. The CDR3: CALGVMNTEAFF. The CDR3 DNA reads TGTGCCCTAGGGGTGATGAACACTGAAGCTTTCTTT.